This T cell receptor (beta chain) was identified during a study of cytotoxic CD8 clonotypes in ibrutinib-treated CLL (dated by TCRdb to the early 2020s). About the investigation overall: In this cohort, some 16 patients were treatment-naive and about a dozen were relapsed/refractory, while about 17 had unmutated IGHV. Every remission and progressive disease sample was obtained while ibrutinib was still being received by the patients. Cryopreserved peripheral blood mononuclear cells were collected at three points: before therapy, at response, and at either sustained remission or disease progression. Response samples were taken after a median of roughly 12 months on treatment, ranging from roughly 6 to 36 months. An average of 255,043 productive templates and some 99,000 productive rearrangements was obtained per sample. Responses were partial in around 24 patients and complete in 2; after median about 63 months follow-up, 14 stayed in remission and some twelve progressed. Longitudinal samples were available for about 30% of the 86 trial participants.

Comment on this clone: No cognate antigen has been identified for it. No much larger clone exists at a distance of one base, and base qualities are not known.

Each clonotype received, on average, about 10x coverage in deep resolution sequencing performed on a MiSeq, where the target depth lay between 1 in 1 million and 1 in 200,000 T cells. The immunoSEQ hsTCRB Kit was used to generate the TCR beta libraries. Turning to the authors' computational methods: Data were analyzed with ImmunoSEQ Data Assistant and ImmunoSEQ Analyzer, with V, D and J genes assigned per IMGT definitions. Clonality, with values ranging from 0 to 1, was calculated as one minus the normalized Shannon entropy of productive rearrangement frequencies. Only overrepresented clonotypes making up at least 0.05% of each patient's repertoire were included in the public clonotype analysis. Some 13 age-matched healthy donor repertoires from immuneACCESS were used as controls for clonality. TCRdb retrieved this table from immuneACCESS and kept in-frame rearrangements only. Not all clones are present; in checked studies, unresolved V genes account for under half, and no reason is known for the remainder. D and trimming come from the DNA, and the V and J calls and clone size come from that table. This sample lists hundreds of thousands of clones; roughly three quarters were detected once. The top ten clonotypes cover roughly 11% of the sample.

The CDR3 contains 13 residues, cysteine and phenylalanine counted. Only the CDR3 part of the read is kept: 39 bases, read in frame from the first base. V loses 6 bases, J loses 8 bases, and the germline ends lie 16 bases apart. The germline V gene provides CDR1 MDHEN and CDR2 SYDVKM. Overall study outcomes, separate from this receptor: At baseline, clonality was higher than in age-matched healthy donors and showed a strong correlation with circulating CD8+ T-cell counts. Sampling times were not matched between patients in sustained remission and patients whose disease was progressing, and lymph node repertoires were not examined. Clonality rose at ibrutinib response, remained stable during sustained remission, and dropped back toward baseline at progression. Public clonotypes were found to be uncommon and were observed to contract or remain stable during treatment; the increase in clonality was shown to reflect expansion of private clonotypes at ibrutinib response.

The time point label corresponds to: approximately eleven months on ibrutinib. For TCR beta library preparation, approximately 2.2 micrograms of genomic DNA were isolated from cryopreserved PBMCs. Longitudinal blood samples from CLL patients receiving ibrutinib monotherapy were subjected to high-throughput TCR beta sequencing. The patients took part in an open-label, single-center phase 2 trial of ibrutinib monotherapy. This material consisted of PBMCs, taken after 12 months of ibrutinib treatment. The rearranged segments are TRBV28 and TRBJ1-1, with TRBD1 tentatively as D gene (6 bases match). The sequence derives from a human donor with chronic lymphocytic leukemia. CDR3 protein: CASRNRDTGEAFF. The DNA is as follows: TGTGCCAGCAGAAACCGGGACACAGGAGAAGCTTTCTTT.